A single sample is the source of the 28 T cell receptor beta chains below, sequenced in a study of blood T cells in healthy people across ages. With a J-beta primer mix and a sample-barcoded 5' primer, a second PCR ran 7 to 11 cycles. MiXCR, run by TCRdb on the 5' RACE reads, gives a single entry per CDR3 protein. The table shows 1.5 million to 2 million distinct CDR3 sequences, with roughly 32% occurring only once. The sequenced material came from blood. These receptors were collected from a woman aged 25-40 years in good health.

The chain links TRBV18 to TRBJ2-5; 7 nucleotides agree with TRBD1. Trimming at V came to 2 bases and at J to 4 bases, leaving 13 bases not matched to a gene. This CDR3 contains 17 residues. CDR1 is KGHSH, CDR2 LQKENI, per germline. CDR3 DNA: TGTGCCAGCTCACCAAGCTCAGGGGGTCTCGTAGGAGAGACCCAGTACTTC. This sequence encodes CASSPSSGGLVGETQYF.

This clonotype was detected only once. The chain recombines TRBV5-1 with TRBJ2-2; the D gene is possibly TRBD1 (5 bases). Trimming stripped 4 bases from V and 3 bases from J, with 10 bases between. CDR1 SGHRS and CDR2 YFSETQ come from the germline V gene. CDR3 length equals 14 residues. The CDR3 bases are TGCGCCAGCAGCCCTCCCAGGGACACCGGGGAGCTGTTTTTT. It specifies CASSPPRDTGELFF.

The rearrangement joins TRBV20-1 to TRBJ2-4; D might be TRBD2 (6 bases). The CDR3 is 15 amino acids. Trimming left V 4 bases short and J 3 bases short, with 16 bases between. CDR1 is DFQATT and CDR2 is SNEGSKA in the germline V gene (reference sequence). CDR3 sequence reads: CSAIDSSAHKNIQYF. The CDR3 DNA sequence: TGCAGTGCTATTGACTCTAGCGCACACAAAAACATTCAGTACTTC.

This clonotype was recorded a few times. The chain couples TRBV20-1 to TRBJ2-3, with D unclear. Germline lookup yields CDR1 DFQATT and CDR2 SNEGSKA (reference sequence). V was trimmed by 0 bases and J by 3 bases, leaving 4 bases between them. The CDR3 extends over 12 amino acids. In DNA form, the CDR3 reads TGCAGTGCTAGAGATATGACAGATACGCAGTATTTT. Residues: CSARDMTDTQYF.

The chain links TRBV20-1 to TRBJ1-1; perhaps TRBD1 as D (6 bases). CDR3 length: 16 amino acids. Germline CDR1 reads DFQATT; CDR2 reads SNEGSKA (reference sequence). With 8 bases removed from V and 0 bases from J, the gap between germline ends came to 22 bases. CDR3 amino acids: CSWMGATAFLNTEAFF. CDR3 sequence (DNA): TGCAGTTGGATGGGGGCCACGGCTTTCCTGAACACTGAAGCTTTCTTT.

This clonotype has ten or more counts. The J gene is TRBJ2-7, the V gene TRBV7-2, with TRBD1 matching 9 bases. There are 13 residues in the CDR3. J was trimmed by 3 bases and V by 4 bases; bases with no gene match: 1. The germline V gene encodes CDR1 SGHTA and CDR2 FQGNSA. For the CDR3, the DNA is TGTGCCAGCAGCTCGACAGGGGGCTACGAGCAGTACTTC. This codes for CASSSTGGYEQYF.

The chain joins TRBV4-1 to TRBJ2-1, with TRBD2 matching 9 bases. Losses at the gene ends were 0 bases for V and 9 bases for J; bases not matched to a gene: 9. Germline CDR1 reads MGHRA; CDR2 reads YSYEKL. CDR3 size: 16 residues. CDR3 amino acids: CASSQDRGLAGFEQFF. CDR3 nucleotide sequence: TGCGCCAGCAGCCAAGATAGGGGACTAGCCGGGTTTGAGCAGTTCTTC.

V usage is TRBV4-1 and J usage is TRBJ2-2, with a weak D call TRBD2 (6 bases). The germline V gene encodes CDR1 MGHRA and CDR2 YSYEKL. V lost 5 bases, J lost 4 bases, and 14 bases lay in between. This CDR3 contains 15 residues. The DNA for the CDR3 is TGCGCCAGCAGCTTTCGGTCCGGGGGCACCGGGGAGCTGTTTTTT. This sequence encodes CASSFRSGGTGELFF.

This clonotype was counted many times. The gene calls are TRBV29-1 and TRBJ2-5; no definite D call. Trimming took 6 bases from V and 4 from J, leaving 18 bases between them. Germline CDR1 and CDR2: SQVTM and ANQGSEA. This CDR3 region has 14 residues. The CDR3 here is CSVGGGDLGETQYF. DNA for the CDR3: TGCAGCGTCGGTGGTGGGGATCTGGGAGAGACCCAGTACTTC.

Only a few counts were recorded for this clonotype. The gene calls are TRBV27 and TRBJ2-1; the match to TRBD2 covers 8 bases. There are 15 residues in the CDR3. V lost 3 bases and J lost 7; bases outside the gene matches: 8. Looked up from germline, CDR1 is MNHEY and CDR2 is SMNVEV (reference sequence). In nucleotides, the CDR3 is TGTGCCAGCAGTTTCGTTAGCGGGGATGGGAATGAGCAGTTCTTC. Amino acid sequence: CASSFVSGDGNEQFF.

J is TRBJ2-7 and V is TRBV9; 7 bases fit TRBD1. Germline V gives CDR1 SGDLS, CDR2 YYNGEE. Trimming at V came to 4 bases and at J to 5 bases, leaving 15 bases not matched to a gene. The CDR3 totals 16 residues. CDR3 region: CASSTEWTGAYDEQYF. The CDR3 DNA is TGTGCCAGCAGCACTGAATGGACAGGAGCTTACGACGAGCAGTACTTC.

This clonotype has at least ten counts. The V and J genes are TRBV20-1 and TRBJ2-5; 8 nucleotides align to TRBD2. The junction had 10 bases not matched to a gene; V was cut back by 4 bases and J by 0 bases. Germline values: CDR1 DFQATT, CDR2 SNEGSKA (reference sequence). This CDR3 has 16 residues. CDR3 residues: CSAMTKRGIYQETQYF. The CDR3 nucleotides are TGCAGTGCTATGACTAAGCGGGGGATCTACCAAGAGACCCAGTACTTC.

This chain connects TRBV20-1 to TRBJ2-5; D remains unclear. CDR3 length: 11 amino acids. Per germline, CDR1 DFQATT and CDR2 SNEGSKA (reference sequence). With 7 bases removed from V and 5 bases from J, the gap between germline ends came to 11 bases. CDR3 region: CSVPVVETQYF. CDR3 bases: TGCAGTGTCCCCGTGGTCGAGACCCAGTACTTC.

This clonotype was counted between two and nine times. The gene calls are TRBV27 and TRBJ1-2; no definite D call. The length of the CDR3 is 11 residues. CDR1 and CDR2 from the germline V gene are MNHEY and SMNVEV (reference sequence). Trimming pared 8 bases from V and 6 bases from J, leaving 10 bases between. The CDR3 is CASGPGNGYTF. In DNA, the CDR3 is TGTGCCAGCGGCCCCGGGAATGGCTACACCTTC.

This clonotype was counted at least ten times. This chain links TRBV20-1 with TRBJ2-3; 10 bases are shared with TRBD1. The CDR3 runs to 16 residues. J gave up 4 bases and V 2 bases, and 9 bases lay outside the gene matches. Germline V gene sequence: CDR1 DFQATT, CDR2 SNEGSKA (reference sequence). CDR3 DNA sequence: TGCAGTGCTAGACCCCTACGGGACAGGGGATCAGATACGCAGTATTTT. Translated, it gives CSARPLRDRGSDTQYF.

The rearrangement joins TRBV2 to TRBJ1-1; D gene unclear. Trimming took 0 bases from V and 0 from J, leaving 11 bases between them. This CDR3 comprises 16 residues. Germline V gene lookup returns CDR1 SNHLY and CDR2 FYNNEI. Here the CDR3 DNA reads TGTGCCAGCAGTGAAGCACGGGCAGGCATGAACACTGAAGCTTTCTTT. It codes for CASSEARAGMNTEAFF.

J is TRBJ1-1 and V is TRBV6-1; tentatively, D is TRBD1 (6 bases). V lost 3 bases, J lost 1 base, and 12 bases lay in between. CDR1 and CDR2 (germline): MNHNS, SASEGT. CDR3 length: 15 amino acids. The CDR3 sequence: CASSDQQGRNTEAFF. CDR3 DNA: TGTGCCAGCAGTGATCAACAGGGACGGAACACTGAAGCTTTCTTT.

V gene TRBV9 combines with J gene TRBJ1-1, with a possible D match to TRBD1 (6 bases). V lost 3 bases, J lost 4 bases, and 13 bases lay in between. The CDR3 has 14 amino acids. The germline V gene has CDR1 SGDLS and CDR2 YYNGEE. CDR3 in DNA: TGTGCCAGCAGCGGTCGGGAGGGGGGCACTGAAGCTTTCTTT. It translates to CASSGREGGTEAFF.

This clonotype came up a few times. CDR3: CASSSARTGTGCTEQYF. CDR3 bases: TGCGCCAGCAGCTCGGCTCGGACCGGGACAGGGTGTACGGAGCAGTACTTC. The chain joins TRBV5-1 to TRBJ2-7; TRBD1 aligns across 9 bases. The CDR3 sequence is 17 residues long. Germline V CDR1 and CDR2: SGHRS, YFSETQ. V lost 3 bases and J lost 7; bases outside the gene matches: 17. The full variable domain, with the rest looked up from reference TRBV5-1 and TRBJ2-7, is KAGVTQTPRYLIKTRGQQVTLSCSPISGHRSVSWYQQTPGQGLQFLFEYFSETQRNKGNFPGRFSGRQFSNSRSEMNVSTLELGDSALYLCASSSARTGTGCTEQYFGPGTRLTVT.

This clonotype was recorded a few times. The CDR3 is CASSPGTSGAANTGELFF. The CDR3 DNA reads TGTGCCAGCAGCCCTGGGACTAGCGGGGCGGCGAACACCGGGGAGCTGTTTTTT. The rearrangement links TRBV4-2 to TRBJ2-2; 13 positions match TRBD2. J lost 0 bases, V lost 4 bases, and 5 bases had no gene match. Germline CDR1 and CDR2: LGHNA and YNFKEQ. The CDR3 sequence is 18 residues long.

In its sample, this clonotype was seen a few times. CDR3 loop: CASSSGQGIGGYTF. The CDR3 bases are TGTGCCAGCAGCTCAGGACAGGGGATAGGTGGCTACACCTTC. V and J are TRBV7-3 and TRBJ1-2, with 9 positions matching TRBD1. Trimming cost V 4 bases and J 7 bases; bases outside gene matches: 7. This CDR3 is 14 amino acids long. The V gene's germline CDR1 is SGHTA and CDR2 FQGTGA.

This clonotype was recorded many times. The CDR3 DNA sequence: TGTGCCAGCAGCCTTGGACAGGGGAATTCACCCCTCCACTTT. Translation: CASSLGQGNSPLHF. V and J are TRBV3-1 and TRBJ1-6, with 9 bases aligning to TRBD1. With 4 bases clipped from V and 7 bases from J, the junction kept 2 bases outside the gene matches. This CDR3 region has 14 residues. Per germline, CDR1 LGHDT and CDR2 YNNKEL (reference sequence).

The chain couples TRBV25-1 to TRBJ2-7, with a tentative D call TRBD2 (5 bases). TRBJ2-5 explains the end of the DNA better; the J call may be wrong. Germline-derived CDR1 and CDR2 are MGHDK and SYGVNS. The CDR3 loop spans 15 amino acids. The CDR3 reads CASSEWGGGGGTQYF. In DNA, the CDR3 is TGTGCCAGCAGTGAATGGGGTGGCGGAGGAGGGACCCAGTACTTC.

The chain employs TRBV14 and TRBJ1-6; D gene ambiguous. Trimming shortened V by 4 bases and J by 8 bases, and 9 bases separated the two germline ends. This CDR3 is built from 13 residues. Germline CDR1 is SGHDN and CDR2 is FVKESK. CDR3: CASSPLGYSPLHF. CDR3 DNA sequence: TGTGCCAGCAGCCCGTTGGGATATTCACCCCTCCACTTT.

This clonotype was recorded a few times. V and J are TRBV2 and TRBJ2-5; TRBD1 agrees at 9 bases. V was pared by 7 bases and J by 11 bases, with 5 bases of the junction left unmatched. This CDR3 comprises 11 residues. Per germline, CDR1 SNHLY and CDR2 FYNNEI. The CDR3 region is CASKGQGRQYF. For the CDR3, the DNA is TGTGCCAGCAAGGGACAGGGTAGACAGTACTTC.

This sequence joins TRBV3-1 and TRBJ2-1; 8 bases are a match to TRBD2. Trimming took 0 bases from V and 4 from J; bases not matched to a gene: 11. Germline CDR1 and CDR2: LGHDT and YNNKEL (reference sequence). This CDR3 has 18 amino acids. The CDR3 DNA is TGTGCCAGCAGCCAAGAGGGTCGGCGGGGGGCCGGGTACAATGAGCAGTTCTTC. The encoded protein is CASSQEGRRGAGYNEQFF.

On this clonotype itself: At one end the junction does not follow the germline gene, possibly because of a read error. This chain joins TRBV11-3 and TRBJ2-3; 10 positions match TRBD1. This CDR3 contains 17 residues. CDR1 and CDR2 (germline): SGHNT, YENEEA. The CDR3 sequence is CASSLRQGAGATDAQYF. The CDR3 nucleotides are TGTGCCAGCAGCTTAAGACAGGGGGCCGGGGCAACAGATGCGCAGTATTTT.

The V and J genes are TRBV12-3 or TRBV12-4 and TRBJ1-1; TRBD1 is a possible D gene (6 bases). V was trimmed by 5 bases and J by 5 bases, leaving 12 bases between them. The CDR3 is 13 residues long. CDR3 amino acids: CASSLLTGTEAFF. CDR3 nucleotides: TGTGCCAGCAGTCTACTCACAGGGACTGAAGCTTTCTTT.